A selection of T cell receptor beta chains follows, all from one sample in a study of shared clonotypes between healthy human individuals. Only in-frame clones appear in the TCRdb table, and some are missing; sequencing was by immunoSEQ multiplex PCR. The table shows about 490,000 clones, with around 73% occurring only once. Sequencing was performed on PBMCs. All receptors derive from a woman in her thirties or forties in good health. Some clones in this sample may be carry-over from other donors' samples. CDR3s include the opening cysteine and the closing phenylalanine or tryptophan. Fields, in order: D gene, clone size, J gene, V gene, CDR3 protein, CDR3 DNA. A D gene is named only where the DNA matches it firmly. Only some rows state a clone size, as once, few, many or a class for expanded clones.

>NA|NA|TRBJ2-3|TRBV2
CASSETGLTDTQYF
TGTGCCAGCAGTGAAACTGGCCTCACAGATACGCAGTATTTT
>NA|NA|TRBJ1-3|TRBV5-1
CASRGESHGNTIYF
TGCGCCAGCAGGGGGGAGTCCCATGGAAACACCATATATTTT
>NA|few|TRBJ2-5|TRBV6-6
CASTRDQRETQYF
TGTGCCAGCACCCGGGACCAGAGGGAGACCCAGTACTTC
>TRBD2|NA|TRBJ2-7|TRBV4-1
CASSQPGLVPYEQYF
TGCGCCAGCAGCCAACCAGGACTAGTTCCCTACGAGCAGTACTTC
>NA|NA|TRBJ1-1|TRBV9
CASSVAAGTEAFF
TGTGCCAGCAGCGTAGCTGCGGGGACTGAAGCTTTCTTT
>TRBD2|NA|TRBJ2-1|TRBV11-2
CASSREPSGSRSYNEQFF
TGTGCCAGCAGCCGAGAACCTAGCGGGAGCCGCTCCTACAATGAGCAGTTCTTC
>NA|NA|TRBJ1-6|TRBV19
CASRRANNSPLHF
TGTGCCAGTAGGAGGGCCAATAATTCACCCCTCCACTTT
>TRBD1|NA|TRBJ1-6|TRBV5-1
CASNQGQGTSPLHF
TGCGCCAGCAACCAGGGACAGGGGACATCACCCCTCCACTTT
>TRBD2|NA|TRBJ2-1|TRBV28
CASSPGTRPYNEQFF
TGTGCCAGCAGCCCCGGGACTAGACCCTACAATGAGCAGTTCTTC
>TRBD2|NA|TRBJ2-2|TRBV4-3
CASSHPTSGRAVELFF
TGCGCCAGCAGCCACCCGACTAGCGGGAGGGCCGTGGAGCTGTTTTTT
>TRBD1|NA|TRBJ2-7|TRBV28
CASSLLGTGVYEQYF
TGTGCCAGCAGTTTACTAGGGACAGGGGTCTACGAGCAGTACTTC
>NA|NA|TRBJ2-3|TRBV9
CASSSSDVGADTQYF
TGTGCCAGCAGCTCCTCTGACGTCGGGGCAGATACGCAGTATTTT
>NA|NA|TRBJ1-1|TRBV2
CASSEEAVRMNTEAFF
TGTGCCAGCAGTGAAGAAGCGGTGAGGATGAACACTGAAGCTTTCTTT
>TRBD1|NA|TRBJ1-2|TRBV30
CAWSGDRGYGYTF
TGTGCCTGGAGTGGGGACAGGGGGTATGGCTACACCTTC
>TRBD2|NA|TRBJ2-5|TRBV5-1
CASSLLPAGGEETQYF
TGCGCCAGCAGCTTGTTGCCAGCGGGAGGAGAAGAGACCCAGTACTTC
>TRBD1|NA|TRBJ2-7|TRBV5-1
CASRSQPGTGEYEQYF
TGCGCCAGCAGGAGCCAGCCGGGGACAGGGGAATACGAGCAGTACTTC
>NA|NA|TRBJ2-3|TRBV2
CASSAGPREFTDTQYF
TGTGCCAGCAGCGCTGGGCCCAGGGAATTCACAGATACGCAGTATTTT
>NA|NA|TRBJ2-3|TRBV28
CASSLWDWRGPDTQYF
TGTGCCAGCAGTTTATGGGATTGGAGGGGTCCAGATACGCAGTATTTT
>TRBD1|once|TRBJ2-7|TRBV15
CATSRDRGGRYEQYF
TGTGCCACCAGCAGAGATCGAGGGGGCCGCTACGAGCAGTACTTC
>NA|NA|TRBJ1-2|TRBV11-3
CASSYTGTYGYTF
TGTGCCAGCAGCTACACAGGGACCTATGGCTACACCTTC
>NA|NA|TRBJ2-5|TRBV5-1
CASSVGPSQGETQYF
TGCGCCAGCAGCGTTGGGCCTTCCCAGGGAGAGACCCAGTACTTC
>NA|NA|TRBJ2-5|TRBV10-2
CASGLSGRQETQYF
TGCGCCAGCGGCCTATCGGGACGGCAAGAGACCCAGTACTTC
>NA|NA|TRBJ1-4|TRBV5-1
CASSLESTRNEKLFF
TGCGCCAGCAGCTTGGAGTCGACGAGGAATGAAAAACTGTTTTTT
>NA|NA|TRBJ1-1|TRBV5-8
CASSLYGGSSEAFF
TGTGCCAGCAGCTTGTACGGGGGAAGCTCTGAAGCTTTCTTT
>NA|NA|TRBJ2-5|TRBV28
CASVTRKGGQETQYF
TGTGCCAGCGTTACCCGCAAAGGGGGGCAAGAGACCCAGTACTTC
>NA|NA|TRBJ2-5|TRBV7-2
CASSSYNTKRHQETQYF
TGTGCCAGCAGCTCATACAATACAAAACGGCACCAAGAGACCCAGTACTTC
>NA|NA|TRBJ1-4|TRBV30
CAWSGIMWEKLFF
TGTGCCTGGAGTGGGATCATGTGGGAAAAACTGTTTTTT
>NA|few|TRBJ1-5|TRBV28
CASSLLRQPQHF
TGTGCCAGCAGTTTGTTGCGTCAGCCCCAGCATTTT
>TRBD2|once|TRBJ2-7|TRBV6-6
CASSQSGRSYEQYF
TGTGCCAGCAGCCAGAGCGGGAGGTCCTACGAGCAGTACTTC
>NA|NA|TRBJ1-2|TRBV7-9
CASSLKTDGYTF
TGTGCCAGCAGCTTGAAGACTGATGGCTACACCTTC
>NA|NA|TRBJ2-7|TRBV18
CASSPPSRGGYEQYF
TGTGCCAGCTCACCACCCTCCAGGGGGGGGTACGAGCAGTACTTC
>TRBD1|NA|TRBJ2-7|TRBV29-1
CSVGAGGRTYEQYF
TGCAGCGTTGGGGCAGGGGGCAGGACCTACGAGCAGTACTTC
>TRBD1|few|TRBJ1-1|TRBV9
CASSVRDRATEAFF
TGTGCCAGCAGCGTCCGGGACAGGGCCACTGAAGCTTTCTTT
>NA|NA|TRBJ2-7|TRBV5-8
CASSTRRVGQYEQYF
TGTGCCAGCAGCACCAGGAGGGTTGGCCAATACGAGCAGTACTTC
>TRBD2|NA|TRBJ2-5|TRBV10-2
CASSFSGSETQYF
TGCGCCAGTTCCTTTAGCGGGAGTGAGACCCAGTACTTC
>NA|NA|TRBJ1-4|TRBV7-2
CASRRGDGDEKLFF
TGTGCCAGCAGACGGGGGGATGGAGATGAAAAACTGTTTTTT
>TRBD2|NA|TRBJ2-3|TRBV11-2
CASSLLAGGTDTQYF
TGTGCCAGCAGCTTACTAGCGGGTGGCACAGATACGCAGTATTTT
>TRBD2|NA|TRBJ2-5|TRBV5-1
CASSWSSGRETQYF
TGCGCCAGCAGCTGGAGTAGCGGGAGGGAGACCCAGTACTTC
>NA|NA|TRBJ2-7|TRBV7-8
CASSLLGSYEQYF
TGTGCCAGCAGCTTACTAGGGAGCTACGAGCAGTACTTC
>NA|NA|TRBJ1-2|TRBV28
CASSSLTGSGGYTF
TGTGCCAGCAGTTCACTAACAGGGTCGGGTGGCTACACCTTC
>NA|NA|TRBJ1-2|TRBV6-6
CASSARMGGYTF
TGTGCCAGCAGTGCCAGGATGGGTGGCTACACCTTC
>NA|NA|TRBJ2-7|TRBV28
CASSLTPTPTRQYF
TGTGCCAGCAGTTTAACCCCAACCCCTACGAGGCAGTACTTC
>NA|NA|TRBJ2-6|TRBV30
CAWTVSGANVLTF
TGTGCCTGGACAGTCTCTGGGGCCAACGTCCTGACTTTC
>NA|many|TRBJ2-5|TRBV11-2
CASSLDLGETQYF
TGTGCCAGCAGCTTAGATCTGGGTGAGACCCAGTACTTC
>TRBD2|NA|TRBJ2-7|TRBV6-1
CASLVVAGPYEQYF
TGTGCCAGCCTTGTGGTAGCGGGGCCCTACGAGCAGTACTTC